This T cell receptor beta chain originates from a study of CD8 T cells in Susac syndrome (dated by TCRdb to the late 2010s). Looking at the study overall: Of the Susac syndrome patients who were sequenced, over five had clinically active disease and roughly 8 were in clinical remission. CD8+ T cell repertoire clonality was compared between 11 to 12 healthy donors, some 14 Susac syndrome patients and roughly 15 multiple sclerosis patients. The study used repertoire sequencing to test whether antigen drove CD8+ T cell activation and differentiation in Susac syndrome. At the time of blood withdrawal, Susac syndrome patients were either therapy-naive, taking corticosteroids (with some also receiving IVIg), or on IVIg alone. Study-level results and caveats: The number of individuals in the TCR sequencing and HLA analysis was acknowledged as relatively small. Sixteen and five Susac-specific public clones were found in the total CD8+ and CD8+ TEMRA repertoires, respectively. Clonal expansion was observed in Susac syndrome CD8+ repertoires, with the highest expansion in CD8+ TEMRA cells and greater expansion in clinically active than in remitting patients.

Remarks on this clonotype: The antigen it recognizes is unknown. No much larger clone exists at a distance of one base, and base qualities are not known.

The CDR3, cysteine through phenylalanine, is 12 amino acids long. The sequence is cut down to CDR3 DNA, 36 bases in frame from base 1. Trimming at the junction amounts to 2 bases on V and 3 bases on J, and the germline ends lie 5 bases apart. Reading the germline V gene gives CDR1 MNHNS and CDR2 SASEGT. High-throughput TCR beta sequencing profiled peripheral blood CD8+ and CD4+ T cells from healthy donors, Susac syndrome patients and multiple sclerosis patients. The Susac syndrome patients fulfilled recently defined diagnostic criteria for either definite or probable disease. Bulk CD8+ and CD4+ T cells were purified magnetically by negative isolation, whereas CD8+ TEMRA cells were enriched by FACS. Blood was collected in EDTA tubes and processed within 24 hours, with PBMCs isolated through density gradient centrifugation. PBMCs intended for TCR sequencing were cryopreserved in liquid nitrogen and thawed later in a water bath at 37 degrees C. Purity of sorted or isolated CD4+, CD8+ and CD8+ TEMRA cells was at least 90%.

RNA was extracted using the RNeasy kit, and about 0.45 to 1 microgram was reverse transcribed with random hexamers. The immunoSEQ multiplex PCR assay, which covers 54 Vbeta and 13 Jbeta segments, was used to amplify TCR beta CDR3 regions. Bias from PCR amplification was corrected by using a synthetic template baseline for primer optimization and for computational correction. The paper's processing steps were these. Reads were assigned to V, D and J genes according to IMGT and analyzed in immunoSEQ Analyzer, with only productive sequences retained. Clonality was calculated as one minus the Shannon entropy normalized by log2 of the number of productive unique sequences. For each patient and control, public and private clones were evaluated among the 100 most prevalent clones. Susac-specific clones were defined as absent from healthy and MS cohorts, 1052 published viral clones and other ImmuneACCESS disease sequences. The public reads were run again by TCRdb, first through fastp at Q25 and then through MiXCR, and only productive beta chains were kept. Under each unique CDR3 protein, matching rows form one entry showing the most common genes and DNA. The V and J calls reflect TCRdb's pipeline rather than the authors' work. Recorded for this sample are about 130,000 distinct CDR3 sequences; around 95% of them occurred a single time. More than 0.2% of the sample goes to the ten largest clones.

Sequencing was carried out using CD8+ T cells from PBMCs. This receptor was obtained from a human donor with Susac syndrome. This sequence uses TRBV6-1 and TRBJ2-7; the D gene cannot be named for sure. In nucleotides, the sequence is TGTGCCAGCAGTGAATTGGGCTACGAGCAGTACTTC. This yields the protein CASSELGYEQYF.